Relative to its sample, the clone carrying this T cell receptor beta chain is medium-sized. Its cognate antigen is unknown. The genomic DNA TCR beta CDR3 region underwent two rounds of multiplex PCR. Initially, in first-round PCR, primers specific to each TRBV and TRBJ gene were used. TCRdb called the multiplex PCR reads again in MiXCR, with one record for every CDR3 protein. Of roughly 14,000 distinct CDR3 sequences detected, around 27% appear once; the ten largest clones hold around 15%. A draw of approximately 5.6 milliliters of peripheral blood took place at each of two time points. This sample is drawn from a study of prognosis after radiotherapy for stage I lung cancer. Across the study: Several patients developed distant metastases (median 7 months) after radiotherapy; 15 showed no significant progression. General study results and limits: Lower values of Shannon entropy after stereotactic body radiation therapy were seen in patients who developed distant metastases.

The V gene's germline CDR1 is MNHEY and CDR2 SMNVEV (reference sequence). The CDR3 extends over 16 amino acids. The junction had 10 bases not matched to a gene; V was cut back by 5 bases and J by 0 bases. The V call is TRBV27, the J call TRBJ2-7, with 7 nucleotides matching TRBD2. This TCR came from a donor over 45 with non-small cell lung cancer. Sequenced here: PBMCs, sampled before or after stereotactic body radiation therapy (not recorded which). The CDR3 coding sequence is TGTGCCAGCAGTCCCACCCCGGGACTACACTCCTACGAGCAGTACTTC. The encoded protein is CASSPTPGLHSYEQYF.